The 23 T cell receptor beta chains below come from one sample, sequenced in a study of type 1 regulatory T cells. Study-wide points: Tr1 cells had a more restricted TCR repertoire than non-Tr1 cells.

TCRdb redid the calling of the reads with MiXCR, one entry per CDR3 protein. This table has several thousand distinct CDR3 sequences, around 26% appearing once. No antigen has been identified for these receptors. The sequenced material came from cultured type 1 regulatory T (Tr1) cells, either the whole culture or a sorted fraction (not recorded which). These receptors all come from a human donor in good health.

This clonotype was detected a few times. The rearrangement uses TRBV6-1 and TRBJ2-1; 12 positions agree with TRBD2. The J segment lost 5 bases and the V segment lost 6 bases, leaving 5 bases of the junction unmatched. CDR3 length: 15 amino acids. Germline V gene data show CDR1 as MNHNS and CDR2 as SASEGT. In nucleotides, the CDR3 is TGTGCCAGCAGATCCGGGACTAGCGGGCACAATGAGCAGTTCTTC. Its protein is CASRSGTSGHNEQFF.

Concerning this clonotype: A much larger clone differs from this one at a single base, so this may be a read error. The CDR3 region is CASSEVGISDEQYF. CDR3 nucleotide sequence: TGTGCCAGCAGTGAAGTGGGTATCTCCGACGAGCAGTACTTC. The chain uses TRBV6-1 and TRBJ2-7; D gene uncertain. Germline values: CDR1 MNHNS, CDR2 SASEGT. The CDR3 length is 14 residues.

This clonotype was observed a handful of times. J is TRBJ2-3 and V is TRBV19; perhaps TRBD2 as D (5 bases). Trimming shortened V by 4 bases and J by 4 bases, and 12 bases separated the two germline ends. CDR3 length: 14 amino acids. The germline V gene has CDR1 LNHDA and CDR2 SQIVND (reference sequence). As DNA, the CDR3 is TGTGCCAGTAGTACCGGAGGAGGCTCAGATACGCAGTATTTT. Residues: CASSTGGGSDTQYF.

This clonotype was recorded a few times. The genes are TRBV5-1 and TRBJ1-5, with 8 bases matching TRBD1. The germline V gene encodes CDR1 SGHRS and CDR2 YFSETQ. CDR3 length: 15 residues. J was trimmed by 4 bases and V by 0 bases; bases with no gene match: 3. The CDR3 coding sequence is TGCGCCAGCAGCTTGGAGACAGGGGCTAATCAGCCCCAGCATTTT. It specifies CASSLETGANQPQHF.

This clonotype has ten or more counts. The genes are TRBV12-3 or TRBV12-4 and TRBJ2-5; D is possibly TRBD1 or TRBD2 (6 bases each). Trimming stripped 6 bases from V and 9 bases from J, with 11 bases between. The CDR3 sequence is 11 residues long. This CDR3 reads CASSSRGAQYF. The DNA of the CDR3 is TGTGCCAGCAGCTCAAGGGGGGCCCAGTACTTC.

This clonotype is categorized as medium-sized (0.01 to 0.1%). V usage is TRBV7-2 and J usage is TRBJ1-1; D remains unclear. The CDR3 totals 14 residues. V was shortened by 1 base and J by 5 bases, with 11 bases between the two germline ends. CDR1 is SGHTA and CDR2 is FQGNSA in the germline V gene. The CDR3 nucleotides read TGTGCCAGCAGCTTAGTGGCGGTGGTGACTGAAGCTTTCTTT. The encoded protein is CASSLVAVVTEAFF.

Turning to this clonotype: Mismatch with germline at one junction end may stem from a read error. This rearrangement joins TRBV28 to TRBJ1-3; D is unresolved. The CDR3 totals 14 residues. Germline CDR1 is MDHEN and CDR2 is SYDVKM. CDR3 bases: TGTGCCAGCACATCTACCCAGCCAGGAAACATCATATATTTT. Its protein product is CASTSTQPGNIIYF.

The J gene is TRBJ2-5, the V gene TRBV12-3 or TRBV12-4; D perhaps matches TRBD1 (5 bases). This CDR3 has 14 amino acids. V was pared by 0 bases and J by 3 bases, with 8 bases between. CDR3 bases: TGTGCCAGCAGTTTAGCTCCGACAGAAGAGACCCAGTACTTC. Amino acids: CASSLAPTEETQYF.

This clonotype was seen only a few times. Being one base from a much bigger clone, this may be a read error. The chain has TRBV11-3 and TRBJ2-2; D possibly corresponds to TRBD2 (6 bases). Germline values: CDR1 SGHNT, CDR2 YENEEA. CDR3 length: 17 amino acids. The CDR3 loop is CASSLDGAGNPTGGLFF. CDR3 bases: TGTGCCAGCAGCTTAGACGGTGCGGGGAATCCCACCGGGGGGCTGTTTTTT.

About this clonotype itself: One base away lies a much larger clone, so this may be a sequencing read error. The chain recombines TRBV27 with TRBJ1-1; a weak D match, TRBD1 (5 bases). Germline V gene sequence: CDR1 MNHEY, CDR2 SMNVEV (reference sequence). The CDR3 consists of 14 residues. The CDR3 sequence is CASSFRVGNTETFF. CDR3 coding DNA: TGTGCCAGCAGTTTCAGGGTGGGGAACACTGAAACTTTCTTT.

This clonotype was recorded at least ten times. This chain connects TRBV5-1 to TRBJ2-7; TRBD1 aligns across 11 bases. The CDR3 runs 20 residues. Germline CDR1 SGHRS, CDR2 YFSETQ. Unmatched junction bases numbered 21, after V lost 7 bases and J lost 0 bases. DNA of the CDR3: TGCGCCAGCCGGAACCATCCGGGACAGGGGGGCCGGGGCAGCTCCTACGAGCAGTACTTC. This translates into CASRNHPGQGGRGSSYEQYF.

The table lists this clonotype with a few counts. V usage is TRBV4-1 and J usage is TRBJ2-7; D is uncertain. This CDR3 comprises 17 residues. The germline CDR1 and CDR2 sequences are MGHRA and YSYEKL. V dropped 0 bases and J dropped 0 bases, with 15 bases sitting between them. The CDR3 nucleotides read TGCGCCAGCAGCCAAGAGCTTCGGCAGTTCCGCTCCTACGAGCAGTACTTC. This encodes CASSQELRQFRSYEQYF.

There are a few counts of this clonotype. Written as DNA, the CDR3 is TGCGCCAGCAGCACAGGGGGCGCCGATCAGCCCCAGCATTTT. Residues: CASSTGGADQPQHF. The rearrangement links TRBV5-1 to TRBJ1-5, with 9 bases that match TRBD1. Trimming at V came to 4 bases and at J to 5 bases, leaving 4 bases not matched to a gene. From germline, CDR1 is SGHRS and CDR2 YFSETQ. This CDR3 is built from 14 residues.

This clonotype was recorded many times. In DNA form, the CDR3 reads TGCGCCAGCAGTCCCGGGACAGGGATCAACACTGAAGCTTTCTTT. It translates to CASSPGTGINTEAFF. The chain joins TRBV5-1 to TRBJ1-1, with 9 bases fitting TRBD1. The V gene end was trimmed by 5 bases and the J gene end by 2 bases; junction bases not matched to a gene: 7. This CDR3 region has 15 residues. The germline V gene has CDR1 SGHRS and CDR2 YFSETQ.

Note on this clonotype: Mismatch with germline at one junction end may stem from a read error. The rearrangement joins TRBV5-6 to TRBJ2-3; 10 bases fit TRBD2. Germline V gene sequence: CDR1 SGHDT, CDR2 YYEEEE. The CDR3 runs to 16 residues. CDR3 region: CASTRSGGAMTGTQYF. The CDR3 bases are TGTGCCAGCACGCGAAGCGGGGGGGCCATGACAGGTACGCAGTATTTT.

The chain employs TRBV12-2 and TRBJ2-5; TRBD1 is the table's D call, not checked against the DNA. TRBV12-2 counts as a pseudogene. This CDR3 is 15 amino acids long. The DNA of the CDR3 is TGTGCAAGTCGCTTAGCGGCGGGGGGCCAAGAGACCCAGTACTTC. Translated, it gives CASRLAAGGQETQYF.

J is TRBJ2-5 and V is TRBV7-2; the D is unclear. CDR3 size: 15 residues. The germline gives CDR1 SGHTA, CDR2 FQGNSA. V was pared by 1 base and J by 1 base, with 10 bases between. As DNA, the CDR3 is TGTGCCAGCAGCTTAGTTGGCCAGATCCAAGAGACCCAGTACTTC. Translation gives CASSLVGQIQETQYF.

Concerning this clonotype: This sequence may be a read error, since a much larger clone differs from it by one base. This CDR3 is missing its conserved last phenylalanine or tryptophan, likely due to a read error. This rearrangement joins TRBV20-1 to TRBJ2-3; 10 positions agree with TRBD1. The CDR3 runs 14 residues. CDR1 DFQATT and CDR2 SNEGSKA come from the germline V gene (reference sequence). V lost 5 bases and J lost 8; bases outside the gene matches: 10. The CDR3 DNA reads TGCAGTGCTGTTGACAGGGGGCTCCGAGTTACGCAGTATTCT. It is translated as CSAVDRGLRVTQYS.

This clonotype was observed a handful of times. The chain is built from TRBV7-9 and TRBJ1-1, with D possibly TRBD1 on 6 matching bases. The CDR3 extends over 13 amino acids. V shed 11 bases and J shed 2 bases, with 15 bases lying between them. Germline V gene lookup returns CDR1 SEHNR and CDR2 FQNEAQ (reference sequence). As DNA, the CDR3 is TGTGCCGGATTCAGGGGCCGCAACACTGAAGCTTTCTTT. Amino acids: CAGFRGRNTEAFF.

This clonotype was detected ten times or more. The chain joins TRBV18 to TRBJ2-3; D is perhaps TRBD2 (6 bases). Germline loops: CDR1 KGHSH, CDR2 LQKENI. V lost 4 bases and J 3 bases, leaving 14 bases between the germline ends. The length of the CDR3 is 15 residues. CDR3 amino acids: CASSRDFGPTDTQYF. CDR3 bases: TGTGCCAGCTCACGGGACTTTGGACCAACAGATACGCAGTATTTT.

Remarks on this clonotype: This could be a read error, since a much larger clone is one nucleotide away. The CDR3 spells CASSKWTATYEQYF. In DNA form, the CDR3 reads TGTGCCAGCAGCAAATGGACAGCAACCTACGAGCAGTACTTC. This chain uses TRBV5-4 with TRBJ2-7; D might be TRBD1 (6 bases). This CDR3 comprises 14 residues. Germline V gene sequence: CDR1 SGHNT, CDR2 YYREEE (reference sequence). The V gene lost 4 bases and the J gene lost 2 bases, with 13 bases spanning the gap.

In its sample, this clonotype was seen many times. The chain has TRBV5-1 and TRBJ1-6; 7 nucleotides line up with TRBD1. Germline CDR1 SGHRS, CDR2 YFSETQ. This CDR3 spans 15 amino acids. V gave up 3 bases and J gave up 7 bases; unmatched junction bases: 7. CDR3 protein: CASSSTGLGNSPLHF. CDR3 coding DNA: TGCGCCAGCAGCTCGACAGGGCTTGGGAATTCACCCCTCCACTTT.

This clonotype showed up just a few times. For the CDR3, the DNA is TGTGCCAGCAGCTTTATGGGTCTACGATTTGGGTCCGATAATTCACCCCTCCACTTT. Residues: CASSFMGLRFGSDNSPLHF. The rearrangement joins TRBV7-9 to TRBJ1-6; D is uncertain. Germline V gene data show CDR1 as SEHNR and CDR2 as FQNEAQ (reference sequence). Trimming pared 3 bases from V and 5 bases from J, leaving 23 bases between. The CDR3 length is 19 residues.